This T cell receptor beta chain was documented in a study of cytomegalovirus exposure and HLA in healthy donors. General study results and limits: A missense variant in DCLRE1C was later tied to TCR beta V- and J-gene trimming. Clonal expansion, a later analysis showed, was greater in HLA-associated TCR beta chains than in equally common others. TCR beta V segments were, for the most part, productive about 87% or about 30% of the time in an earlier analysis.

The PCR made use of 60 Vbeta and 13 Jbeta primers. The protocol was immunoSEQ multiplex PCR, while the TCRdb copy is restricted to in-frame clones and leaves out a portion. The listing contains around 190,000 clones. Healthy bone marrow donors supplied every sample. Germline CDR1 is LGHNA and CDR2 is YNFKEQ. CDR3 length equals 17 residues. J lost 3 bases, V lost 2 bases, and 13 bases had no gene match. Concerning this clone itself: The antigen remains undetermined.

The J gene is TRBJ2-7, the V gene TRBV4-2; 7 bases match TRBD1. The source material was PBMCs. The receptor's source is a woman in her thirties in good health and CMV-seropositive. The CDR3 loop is CASSQLSGGERDYEQYF. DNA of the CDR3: TGTGCCAGCAGCCAACTCTCAGGGGGAGAAAGGGACTACGAGCAGTACTTC.